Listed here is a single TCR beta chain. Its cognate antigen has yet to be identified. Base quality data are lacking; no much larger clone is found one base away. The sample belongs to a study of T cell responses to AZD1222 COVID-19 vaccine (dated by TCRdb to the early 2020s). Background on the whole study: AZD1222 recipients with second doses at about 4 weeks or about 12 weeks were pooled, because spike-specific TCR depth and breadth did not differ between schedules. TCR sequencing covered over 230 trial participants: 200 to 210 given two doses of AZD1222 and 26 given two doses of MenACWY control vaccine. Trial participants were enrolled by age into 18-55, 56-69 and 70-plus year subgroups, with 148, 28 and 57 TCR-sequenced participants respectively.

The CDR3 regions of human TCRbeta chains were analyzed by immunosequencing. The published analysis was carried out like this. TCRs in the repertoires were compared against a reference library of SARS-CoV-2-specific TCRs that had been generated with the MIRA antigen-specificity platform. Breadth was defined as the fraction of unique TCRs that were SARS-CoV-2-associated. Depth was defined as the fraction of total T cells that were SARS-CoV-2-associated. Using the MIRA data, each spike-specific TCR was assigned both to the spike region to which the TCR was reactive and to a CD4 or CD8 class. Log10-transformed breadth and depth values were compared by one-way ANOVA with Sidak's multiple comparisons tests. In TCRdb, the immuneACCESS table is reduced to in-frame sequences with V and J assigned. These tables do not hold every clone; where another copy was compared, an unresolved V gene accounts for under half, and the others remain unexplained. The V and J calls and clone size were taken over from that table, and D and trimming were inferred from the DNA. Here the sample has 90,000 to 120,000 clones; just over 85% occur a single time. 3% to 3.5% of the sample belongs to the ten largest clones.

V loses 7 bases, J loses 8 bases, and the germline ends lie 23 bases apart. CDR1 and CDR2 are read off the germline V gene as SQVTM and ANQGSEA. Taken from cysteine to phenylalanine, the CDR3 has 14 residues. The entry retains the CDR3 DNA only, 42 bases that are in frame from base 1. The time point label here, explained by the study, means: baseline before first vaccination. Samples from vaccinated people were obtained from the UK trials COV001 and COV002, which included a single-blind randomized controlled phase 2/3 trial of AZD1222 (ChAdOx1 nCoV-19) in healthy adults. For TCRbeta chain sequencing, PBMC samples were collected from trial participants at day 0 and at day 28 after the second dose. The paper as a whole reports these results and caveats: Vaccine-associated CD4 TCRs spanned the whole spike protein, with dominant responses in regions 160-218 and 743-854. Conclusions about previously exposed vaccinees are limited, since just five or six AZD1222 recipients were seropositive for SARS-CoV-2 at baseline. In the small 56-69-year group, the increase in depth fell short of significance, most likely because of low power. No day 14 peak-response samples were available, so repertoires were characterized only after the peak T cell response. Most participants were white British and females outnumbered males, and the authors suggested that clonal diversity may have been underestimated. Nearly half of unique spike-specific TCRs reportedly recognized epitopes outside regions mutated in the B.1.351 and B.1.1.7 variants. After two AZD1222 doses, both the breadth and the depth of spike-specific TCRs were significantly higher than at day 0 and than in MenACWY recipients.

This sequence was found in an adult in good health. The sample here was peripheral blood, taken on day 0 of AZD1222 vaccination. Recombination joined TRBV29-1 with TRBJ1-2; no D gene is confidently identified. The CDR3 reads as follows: CSAKLPIERIGYTF. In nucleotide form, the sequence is TGCAGCGCTAAACTACCCATCGAAAGGATAGGCTACACCTTC.